These 8 T cell receptor beta chains were sequenced from one sample in a study of blood T cell repertoires in COVID-19. Repertoires were generated with immunoSEQ multiplex PCR, while TCRdb's copy carries only in-frame clones and drops some. The data show some 120,000 clones, with around 87% seen just once and around 3.4% held by the top ten. The source material was peripheral blood. These receptors came from a woman aged 60-70 years with acute or convalescent COVID-19.

In nucleotides, the CDR3 is TGTGCCAGCAGCTTGGTAGGGGATGAATGGGAGACCCAGTACTTC. Its protein is CASSLVGDEWETQYF. This sequence joins TRBV5-5 and TRBJ2-5; a possible D gene is TRBD1 (5 bases). The CDR3 spans 15 residues. Germline V CDR1 and CDR2: SGHKS, YYEKEE (reference sequence). V was shortened by 0 bases and J by 5 bases, with 14 bases between the two germline ends.

The chain carries TRBV19 and TRBJ1-3; the match to TRBD1 covers 10 bases. The CDR3 runs 17 residues. V was pared by 6 bases and J by 0 bases, with 8 bases of the junction left unmatched. Germline CDR1 reads LNHDA; CDR2 reads SQIVND (reference sequence). CDR3 nucleotide sequence: TGTGCCAGTAGGACCGGGACAGGGGCTTCCTCTGGAAACACCATATATTTT. This encodes CASRTGTGASSGNTIYF.

The V call is TRBV7-9, the J call TRBJ2-1; D possibly corresponds to TRBD2 (5 bases). Per germline, CDR1 SEHNR and CDR2 FQNEAQ (reference sequence). The V end lost 6 bases, the J end lost 0 bases, and 12 bases lay between the germline ends. There are 15 residues in the CDR3. The CDR3 nucleotides are TGTGCCAGCAGGTCTTGGGAGAGCTCCTACAATGAGCAGTTCTTC. It translates to CASRSWESSYNEQFF.

This clone was observed once. At the DNA level, this CDR3 is encoded by other sequences in the same sample as well. The chain uses TRBV27 and TRBJ2-3; tentatively, D is TRBD2 (6 bases). Germline V gene data show CDR1 as MNHEY and CDR2 as SMNVEV (reference sequence). Between the trimmed V and J ends, which lost 5 bases and 5 bases, there was a span of 8 bases. This CDR3 has 12 amino acids. As DNA, the CDR3 is TGTGCCAGCAGTCCCGGGGGAGATACGCAGTATTTT. Its translation: CASSPGGDTQYF.

Only one count was recorded for this clone. The chain joins TRBV6-5 to TRBJ2-1, with D possibly matching TRBD2 (7 bases). The germline V gene encodes CDR1 MNHEY and CDR2 SVGAGI. CDR3 length: 13 amino acids. V was cut by 2 bases and J by 10 bases, with 12 bases left in between. As DNA, the CDR3 is TGTGCCAGCAGTTACAGGGGGGGTGGGGAGCAGTTCTTC. This encodes CASSYRGGGEQFF.

This chain joins TRBV20-1 and TRBJ2-7, with TRBD1 as a possible D gene (6 bases). The V and J ends lost 3 bases and 5 bases respectively, with 14 bases between them. This CDR3 is 13 amino acids long. In germline, CDR1 is DFQATT, CDR2 SNEGSKA (reference sequence). CDR3 coding DNA: TGCAGTGCTAGTGGGGGCCGTCTCGACGAGCAGTACTTC. This translates into CSASGGRLDEQYF.

This chain uses TRBV11-2 with TRBJ1-1; TRBD1 might be the D (5 bases). CDR3 length: 14 residues. Trimming took 2 bases from V and 4 from J, leaving 11 bases between them. The germline V gene encodes CDR1 SGHAT and CDR2 FQNNGV. For the CDR3, the DNA is TGTGCCAGCAGCTTAATAGGGGTGGGCACTGAAGCTTTCTTT. Residues: CASSLIGVGTEAFF.

In DNA form, the CDR3 reads TGTGCCAGCAGTCCGCTAGGACAGGGGGCTGGAAACACCATATATTTT. Translated: CASSPLGQGAGNTIYF. This chain links TRBV27 with TRBJ1-3, with 10 bases aligning to TRBD1. CDR3 length: 16 amino acids. The V gene's germline CDR1 is MNHEY and CDR2 SMNVEV (reference sequence). The V and J ends lost 5 bases and 2 bases, in that order; junction bases with no gene match: 6.